The rows below give T cell receptor beta chains drawn from one sample of a study of T cells in Graves' hyperthyroidism and ophthalmopathy. TCRdb passed the multiplex PCR reads through MiXCR, listing each CDR3 protein once. The repertoire includes about 760,000 distinct CDR3 sequences, 35% of them detected once, and around 30% sits in the top ten. What was sequenced was blood. Receptor source: a woman between 35 and 50 years old with Graves' hyperthyroidism. The CDR3 runs from the conserved cysteine through the conserved F or W. The order of the fields is J gene, clone size, V gene, D gene, CDR3 DNA, CDR3 protein. A D gene is named only where the DNA matches it firmly. Expanded clones get a size class; other rows say once, few or many, or leave the size out.

TRBJ1-5	medium-sized	TRBV7-9	TRBD1	TGTGCCAGCACTACGGACAGGGCGCAGCCCCAGCATTTT	CASTTDRAQPQHF
TRBJ1-6	NA	TRBV20-1	NA	TGCAGTGCTGGTAGATCAGGGGCGCCCCTCCACTTT	CSAGRSGAPLHF
TRBJ2-5	NA	TRBV24-1	TRBD1	TGTGCCACCAGTGAGACAGGGATTGGAGAGACCCAGTACTTC	CATSETGIGETQYF
TRBJ2-1	NA	TRBV20-1	TRBD2	TGCAGTGCTAAGTCGCTAGCGGAATACAATGAGCAGTTCTTC	CSAKSLAEYNEQFF
TRBJ1-4	NA	TRBV20-1	NA	TGCAGTGCTCTCGTTGGTCGAGAAAAACTGTTTTTT	CSALVGREKLFF
TRBJ1-1	NA	TRBV6-2/TRBV6-3	NA	TGTGCCAGCAGTACCAGGGCCACGTCTCACACTGAAGCTTTCTTT	CASSTRATSHTEAFF
TRBJ1-1	NA	TRBV7-9	NA	TGTGCCAGCAGCCACCCAGCAGGAGTAGCTGAAGCTTTCTTT	CASSHPAGVAEAFF
TRBJ2-2	few	TRBV12-3/TRBV12-4	NA	TGTGCCAGCAGAGGGTCTCTCGGCACCGGGGAGCTGTTTTTT	CASRGSLGTGELFF
TRBJ2-7	NA	TRBV7-3	NA	TGTGCCAGCAGCTTAGGGAGGACCTACGAGCAGCACTTC	CASSLGRTYEQHF
TRBJ1-5	NA	TRBV7-3	NA	TGTGCCAGCAGTTCCTCAGGGTTTTCCATGCAGCCCCAGCATTTT	CASSSSGFSMQPQHF
TRBJ2-3	NA	TRBV7-2	NA	TGTGCCAGCAGCTTAGCGGGAGGTGGAGGAGATACGCAGTATTTT	CASSLAGGGGDTQYF
TRBJ1-3	NA	TRBV9	NA	TGTGCCAGCAGCGCAACGGTGTACTCTGGAAACACCATATATTTT	CASSATVYSGNTIYF
TRBJ1-5	many	TRBV6-5	TRBD1	TGTGCCAGCAGCGACAGGGAGAGGCAGCCCCAGCATTTT	CASSDRERQPQHF
TRBJ1-1	NA	TRBV12-3/TRBV12-4	NA	TGTGCCAGCAGTTCCTCGTTAGGGAACACTGAAGCTTTCTTT	CASSSSLGNTEAFF
TRBJ2-2	few	TRBV7-7	NA	TGTGCAATCCGAGCGGGCAGGGCTGACTCTACGAACACCGGGGAGCTGTTTTTT	CAIRAGRADSTNTGELFF
TRBJ1-1	NA	TRBV6-5	TRBD1	TGTGCCAGCCCACCGACAGGGCCGGTCGGTGAAGCTTTCTTT	CASPPTGPVGEAFF
TRBJ1-5	NA	TRBV2	NA	TGTGCCAGCAGGGAGGAGTCCGGGAGAGAGACCCAGCATTTT	CASREESGRETQHF
TRBJ2-3	NA	TRBV9	NA	TGTGCCAGCAGCGTAGGAAGCTCGTGGGGGAACCATCAGCCCCAGTATTTT	CASSVGSSWGNHQPQYF
TRBJ1-5	NA	TRBV6-6	NA	TGTGCCAGCAGCCATCGGGGGGGGGATCAGCCCCAGCATTTT	CASSHRGGDQPQHF
TRBJ2-6	many	TRBV7-9	NA	TGTGCCAGCAGCGGGGGCGCTGGGGCCAACGTCCTGACTTTC	CASSGGAGANVLTF
TRBJ1-2	many	TRBV20-1	TRBD1	TGCAGTGCCACCGGGACAGGGTCGGGAGGCTACACCTTC	CSATGTGSGGYTF
TRBJ1-5	NA	TRBV2	TRBD1	TGTGCCAGCAGGAGGGGTCAGGGGGCCGTGGGCAATCAGCCCCAGCATTTT	CASRRGQGAVGNQPQHF
TRBJ2-5	NA	TRBV2	NA	TGTGCCAGCAGTTTCGGGCCCTACGAAGAGACCCAGTACTTC	CASSFGPYEETQYF
TRBJ1-1	many	TRBV15	TRBD1	TGTGCCACCAGCAGAGATAGGGACAGGCTCCTTTTGACGAACACTGAAGCTTTCTTT	CATSRDRDRLLLTNTEAFF
TRBJ2-7	few	TRBV6-2/TRBV6-3	NA	TGTGCCAGCCGGTTACTCCCAGGGGAGGCCTACGAGCAGTACTTC	CASRLLPGEAYEQYF
TRBJ1-1	many	TRBV24-1	NA	TGTGCCACCAGTCCATCTGCGGGGGCTGAAGCTTTCTTT	CATSPSAGAEAFF
TRBJ1-1	many	TRBV13	TRBD1	TGTGCCAGCAGCTCGGACAGGAGGTGGACTGAAGCTTTCTTT	CASSSDRRWTEAFF
TRBJ1-1	NA	TRBV4-2	NA	TGTGCCAGCAGCCAAGAGGTGTCCGTGAGGACTGAAGCTTTCTTT	CASSQEVSVRTEAFF
TRBJ1-1	many	TRBV7-9	NA	TGTGCCAGCAGCTTAGCGGGACACCGGAACACTGAAGCTTTCTTT	CASSLAGHRNTEAFF
TRBJ1-2	few	TRBV7-9	TRBD1	TGTGCCAGCAGCCGCCACGTAGGCCCTACAGGGGACTATGGCTACACCTTC	CASSRHVGPTGDYGYTF
TRBJ1-2	many	TRBV19	NA	TGTGCCAGTACTCAGGGTCGGTTCGGGTATGGCTACACCTTC	CASTQGRFGYGYTF
TRBJ1-5	few	TRBV20-1	NA	TGCAGTGCTAGATCTGGGCAGCGGCCCCAGCATTTT	CSARSGQRPQHF
TRBJ2-2	few	TRBV7-6	TRBD1	TGTGCCAGCAGCTTAGAGTCCTGGGACAGGAGAACGGCGAACACCGGGGAGCTGTTTTTT	CASSLESWDRRTANTGELFF
TRBJ1-5	NA	TRBV7-6	TRBD1	TGTGCCAGCACCTTCGGGACAGTGGCAGCCCAGCATTTT	CASTFGTVAAQHF
TRBJ1-4	many	TRBV6-6	NA	TGTGCCAGCAGCCCGGTTGTGGTTGGCGAAAAACTGTTTTTT	CASSPVVVGEKLFF
TRBJ2-2	few	TRBV5-1	NA	TGCGCCAGCAGCTTGGGAAGTCCGACCACCGGGGAGCTGTTTTTT	CASSLGSPTTGELFF
TRBJ1-3	NA	TRBV4-1	NA	TGCGCCAGCAGCCAGGGGGGTTCCGGGAAAGGGTCTGGAAACACCATATATTTT	CASSQGGSGKGSGNTIYF
TRBJ2-2	few	TRBV9	TRBD1	TGTGCCAGCAGCGTATCCCGGAAAGGGACAGTGAACACCGGGGAGCTGTTTTTT	CASSVSRKGTVNTGELFF
TRBJ2-5	few	TRBV15	NA	TGTGCCACCAGCAGAGATACCGAGACCCAGTACTTC	CATSRDTETQYF
TRBJ2-7	many	TRBV7-2	TRBD2	TGTGCCAGCAGCGGAGAACTAGCGGGAGTCTACGAGCAGTACTTC	CASSGELAGVYEQYF
TRBJ1-3	NA	TRBV27	NA	TGTGCCAGCAGTTCGACAGTTTACTCTGGAAACACCATATATTTT	CASSSTVYSGNTIYF
TRBJ2-5	many	TRBV7-2	NA	TGTGCCAGCAGACGGGACGGGGTGGAGACCCAGTACTTC	CASRRDGVETQYF
TRBJ1-4	many	TRBV7-9	NA	TGTGCCAGCAGCTTCCAGTTGGACGGGCAAAAACTGTTTTTT	CASSFQLDGQKLFF
TRBJ2-7	NA	TRBV13	NA	TGTGCCAGCAGCCTAGCGCGGTCCCCCTACGAGCAGTACTTC	CASSLARSPYEQYF
TRBJ2-2	few	TRBV7-8	NA	TGTGCCAGCAGCCCCACCCGGTGGGGGGCGAGAACCGGGGAGCTGTTTTTT	CASSPTRWGARTGELFF
TRBJ2-7	NA	TRBV7-2	TRBD2	TGTGCCAGCAGCCAAAGTAGCGGGGGAACCTACGAGCAGTACTTC	CASSQSSGGTYEQYF
TRBJ1-2	few	TRBV10-3	NA	TGTGCCATCAGTGTAGGGGAGCGGAGCTATGGCTACACCTTC	CAISVGERSYGYTF
TRBJ2-7	many	TRBV2	TRBD1	TGTGCCAGCAGACCGACAGGGATGGACTACGAGCAGTACTTC	CASRPTGMDYEQYF
TRBJ1-4	many	TRBV15	NA	TGTGCCACCAGCAGAGACCCGTTCGGGGGAGTAACTAATGAAAAACTGTTTTTT	CATSRDPFGGVTNEKLFF
TRBJ2-5	NA	TRBV10-3	TRBD2	TGTGCCAGCTCACCACCCTCCCGGACTAGCAGCCAGGGGACCCAGTACTTC	CASSPPSRTSSQGTQYF
TRBJ1-1	many	TRBV25-1	NA	TGTGCCAGCAGTGATCTCCCCCGGGGCGGGTGGACTGAAGCTTTCTTT	CASSDLPRGGWTEAFF
TRBJ1-4	NA	TRBV7-2	NA	TGTGCCAGCAGCTTCGTGGGGAGGGACACTGAAAAACTGTTTTTT	CASSFVGRDTEKLFF
TRBJ2-2	many	TRBV10-2	NA	TGCGCCAGCAGTGTCGTACCCGGGGAGCTGTTTTTT	CASSVVPGELFF
TRBJ1-5	many	TRBV7-8	TRBD1	TGTGCCAGCAGCTTTGCGATAACTTCGGGACAGGACTCCAATCAGCCCCAGCATTTT	CASSFAITSGQDSNQPQHF